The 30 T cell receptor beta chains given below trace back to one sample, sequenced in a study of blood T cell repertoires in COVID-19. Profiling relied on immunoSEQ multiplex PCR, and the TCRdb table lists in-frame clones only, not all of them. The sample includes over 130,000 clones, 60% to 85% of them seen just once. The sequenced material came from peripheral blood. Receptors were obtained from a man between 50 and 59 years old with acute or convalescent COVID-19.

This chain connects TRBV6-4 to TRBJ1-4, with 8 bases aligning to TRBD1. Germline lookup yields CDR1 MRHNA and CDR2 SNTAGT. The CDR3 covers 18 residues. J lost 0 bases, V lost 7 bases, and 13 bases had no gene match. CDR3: CASTRTGPTIATNEKLFF. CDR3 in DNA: TGTGCCAGCACGCGGACAGGGCCAACTATTGCAACTAATGAAAAACTGTTTTTT.

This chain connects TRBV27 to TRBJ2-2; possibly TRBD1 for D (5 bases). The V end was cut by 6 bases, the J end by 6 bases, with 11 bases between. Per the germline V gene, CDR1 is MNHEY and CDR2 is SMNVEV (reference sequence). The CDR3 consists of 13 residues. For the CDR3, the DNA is TGTGCCAGCAGCCGAACAGGCCCCGGGGAGCTGTTTTTT. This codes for CASSRTGPGELFF.

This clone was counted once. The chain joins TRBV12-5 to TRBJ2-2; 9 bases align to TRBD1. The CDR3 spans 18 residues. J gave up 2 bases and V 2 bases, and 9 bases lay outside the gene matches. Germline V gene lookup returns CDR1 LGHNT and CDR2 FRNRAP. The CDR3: CASGLRPGQGSNTGELFF. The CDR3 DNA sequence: TGTGCTAGTGGTTTGCGACCGGGACAGGGTAGTAACACCGGGGAGCTGTTTTTT.

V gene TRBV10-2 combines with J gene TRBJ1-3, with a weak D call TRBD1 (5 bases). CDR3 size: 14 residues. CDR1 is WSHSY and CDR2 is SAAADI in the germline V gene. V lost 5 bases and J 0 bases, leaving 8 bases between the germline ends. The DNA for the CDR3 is TGCGCCAGCAGTCCGGGACTCTCTGGAAACACCATATATTTT. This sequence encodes CASSPGLSGNTIYF.

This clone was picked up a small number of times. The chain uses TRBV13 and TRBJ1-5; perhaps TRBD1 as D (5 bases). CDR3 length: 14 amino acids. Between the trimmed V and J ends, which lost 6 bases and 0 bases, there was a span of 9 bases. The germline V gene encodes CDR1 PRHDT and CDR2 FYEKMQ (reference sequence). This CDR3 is CASSRQNSNQPQHF. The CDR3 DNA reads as TGTGCCAGCAGTAGACAGAATAGCAATCAGCCCCAGCATTTT.

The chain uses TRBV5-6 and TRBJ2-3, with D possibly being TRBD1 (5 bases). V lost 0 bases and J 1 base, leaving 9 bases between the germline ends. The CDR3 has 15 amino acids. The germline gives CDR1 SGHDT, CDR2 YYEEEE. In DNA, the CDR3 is TGTGCCAGCAGCTTGGTCCCGACAGGCACAGATACGCAGTATTTT. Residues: CASSLVPTGTDTQYF.

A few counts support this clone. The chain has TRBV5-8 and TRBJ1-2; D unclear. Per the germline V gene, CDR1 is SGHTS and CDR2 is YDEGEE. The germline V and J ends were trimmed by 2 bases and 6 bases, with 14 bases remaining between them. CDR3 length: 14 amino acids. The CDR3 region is CASSLTARADGYTF. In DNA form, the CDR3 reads TGTGCCAGCAGCTTAACCGCGAGGGCGGATGGCTACACCTTC.

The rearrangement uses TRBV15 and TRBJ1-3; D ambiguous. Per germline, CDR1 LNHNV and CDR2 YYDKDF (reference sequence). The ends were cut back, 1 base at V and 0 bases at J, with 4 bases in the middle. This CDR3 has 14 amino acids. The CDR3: CATSRGLSGNTIYF. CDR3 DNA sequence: TGTGCCACCAGCAGAGGGCTCTCTGGAAACACCATATATTTT.

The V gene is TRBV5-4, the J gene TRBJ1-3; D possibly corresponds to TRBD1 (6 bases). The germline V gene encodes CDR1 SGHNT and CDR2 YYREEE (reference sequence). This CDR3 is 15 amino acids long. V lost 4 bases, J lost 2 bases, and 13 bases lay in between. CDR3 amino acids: CASSTFGQPGNTIYF. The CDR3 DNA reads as TGTGCCAGCAGCACCTTCGGACAGCCTGGAAACACCATATATTTT. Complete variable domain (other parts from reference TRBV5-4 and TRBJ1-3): ETGVTQSPTHLIKTRGQQVTLRCSSQSGHNTVSWYQQALGQGPQFIFQYYREEENGRGNFPPRFSGLQFPNYSSELNVNALELDDSALYLCASSTFGQPGNTIYFGEGSWLTVV.

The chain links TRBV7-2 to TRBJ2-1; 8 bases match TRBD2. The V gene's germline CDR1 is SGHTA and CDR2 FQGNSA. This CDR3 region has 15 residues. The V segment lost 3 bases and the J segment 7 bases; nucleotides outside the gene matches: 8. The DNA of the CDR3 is TGTGCCAGCAGCTTCGGGGGGGCCTCTCGGAATGAGCAGTTCTTC. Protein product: CASSFGGASRNEQFF.

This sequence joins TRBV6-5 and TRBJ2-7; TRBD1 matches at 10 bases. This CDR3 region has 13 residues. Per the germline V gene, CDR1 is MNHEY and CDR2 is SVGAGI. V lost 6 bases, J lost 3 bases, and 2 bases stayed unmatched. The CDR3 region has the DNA TGTGCCAGCAGAAGGACAGGGGGCTACGAGCAGTACTTC. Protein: CASRRTGGYEQYF.

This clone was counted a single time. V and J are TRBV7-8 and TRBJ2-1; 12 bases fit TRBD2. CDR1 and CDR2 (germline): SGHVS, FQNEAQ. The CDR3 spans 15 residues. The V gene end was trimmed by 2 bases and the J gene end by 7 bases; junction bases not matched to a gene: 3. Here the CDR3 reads CASSLLAGGSNEQFF. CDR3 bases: TGTGCCAGCAGCTTACTAGCGGGGGGGAGTAATGAGCAGTTCTTC. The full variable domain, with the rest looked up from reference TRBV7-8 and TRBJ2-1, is GAGVSQSPRYKVAKRGQDVALRCDPISGHVSLFWYQQALGQGPEFLTYFQNEAQLDKSGLPSDRFFAERPEGSVSTLKIQRTQQEDSAVYLCASSLLAGGSNEQFFGPGTRLTVL.

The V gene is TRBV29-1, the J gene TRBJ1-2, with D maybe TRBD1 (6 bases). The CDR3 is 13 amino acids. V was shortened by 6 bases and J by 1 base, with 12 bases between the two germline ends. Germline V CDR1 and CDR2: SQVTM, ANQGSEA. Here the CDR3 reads CSVRDIFNYGYTF. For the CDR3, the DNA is TGCAGCGTCAGGGACATCTTTAACTATGGCTACACCTTC.

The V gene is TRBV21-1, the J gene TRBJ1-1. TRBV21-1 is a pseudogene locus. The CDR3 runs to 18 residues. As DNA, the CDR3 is TGTGCCAGCAGCAAAATCGTACGACGGGAGAGACGGAACACTGAAGCTTTCTTT. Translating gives CASSKIVRRERRNTEAFF.

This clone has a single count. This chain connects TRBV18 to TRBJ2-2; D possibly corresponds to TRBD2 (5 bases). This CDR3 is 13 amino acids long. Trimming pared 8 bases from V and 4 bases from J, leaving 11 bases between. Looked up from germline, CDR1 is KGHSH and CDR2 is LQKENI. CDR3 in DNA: TGTGCCAGCCTAACTAGTAGCACCGGGGAGCTGTTTTTT. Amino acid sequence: CASLTSSTGELFF.

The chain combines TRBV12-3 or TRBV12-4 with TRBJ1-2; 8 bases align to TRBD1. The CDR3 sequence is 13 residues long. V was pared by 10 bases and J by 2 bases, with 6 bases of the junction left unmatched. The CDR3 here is CATTTGANYGYTF. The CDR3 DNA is TGTGCCACCACGACAGGGGCCAACTATGGCTACACCTTC.

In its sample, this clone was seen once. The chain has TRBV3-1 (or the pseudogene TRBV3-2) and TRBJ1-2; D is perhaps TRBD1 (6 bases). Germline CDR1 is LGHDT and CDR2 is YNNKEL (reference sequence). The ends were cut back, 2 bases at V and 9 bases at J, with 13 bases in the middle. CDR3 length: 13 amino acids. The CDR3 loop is CASSQRPGDSYTF. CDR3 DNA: TGTGCCAGCAGCCAACGGCCAGGGGATAGCTACACCTTC.

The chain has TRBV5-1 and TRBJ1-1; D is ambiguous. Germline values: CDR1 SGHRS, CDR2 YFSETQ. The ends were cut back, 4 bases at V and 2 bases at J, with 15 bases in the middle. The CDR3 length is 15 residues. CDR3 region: CASSLHIPGNTEAFF. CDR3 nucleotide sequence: TGCGCCAGCAGCCTCCACATACCGGGAAACACTGAAGCTTTCTTT.

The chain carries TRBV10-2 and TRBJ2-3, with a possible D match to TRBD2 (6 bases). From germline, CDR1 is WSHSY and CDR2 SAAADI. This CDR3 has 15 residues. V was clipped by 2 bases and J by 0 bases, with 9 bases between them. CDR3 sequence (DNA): TGCGCCAGCAGTGAGACGGGGACTAGCACAGATACGCAGTATTTT. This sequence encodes CASSETGTSTDTQYF.

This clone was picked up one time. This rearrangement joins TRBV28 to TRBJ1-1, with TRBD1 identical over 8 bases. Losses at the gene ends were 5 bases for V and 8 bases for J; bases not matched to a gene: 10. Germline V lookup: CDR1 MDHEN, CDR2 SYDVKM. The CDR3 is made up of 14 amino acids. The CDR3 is CASSPAMDREEAFF. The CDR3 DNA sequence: TGTGCCAGCAGTCCCGCCATGGACAGGGAGGAAGCTTTCTTT. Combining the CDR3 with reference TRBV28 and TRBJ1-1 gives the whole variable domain DVKVTQSSRYLVKRTGEKVFLECVQDMDHENMFWYRQDPGLGLRLIYFSYDVKMKEKGDIPEGYSVSREKKERFSLILESASTNQTSMYLCASSPAMDREEAFFGQGTRLTVV.

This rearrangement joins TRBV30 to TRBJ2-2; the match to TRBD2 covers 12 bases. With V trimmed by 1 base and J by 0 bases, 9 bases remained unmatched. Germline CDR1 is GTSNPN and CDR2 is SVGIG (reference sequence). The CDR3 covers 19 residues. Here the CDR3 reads CAWSGRTSGVSANTGELFF. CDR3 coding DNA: TGTGCCTGGAGTGGCCGGACTAGCGGGGTCTCCGCGAACACCGGGGAGCTGTTTTTT.

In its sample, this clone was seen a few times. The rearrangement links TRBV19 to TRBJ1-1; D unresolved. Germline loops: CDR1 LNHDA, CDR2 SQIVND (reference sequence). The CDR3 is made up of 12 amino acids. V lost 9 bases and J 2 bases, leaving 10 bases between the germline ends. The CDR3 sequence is CASSYSNTEAFF. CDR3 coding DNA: TGTGCCAGCAGTTATAGTAACACTGAAGCTTTCTTT.

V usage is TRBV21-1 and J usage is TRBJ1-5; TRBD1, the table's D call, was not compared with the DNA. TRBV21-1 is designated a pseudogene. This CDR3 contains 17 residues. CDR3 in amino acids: CASSKKVGTGPNQPQHF. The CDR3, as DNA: TGTGCCAGCAGCAAAAAAGTAGGGACAGGGCCGAATCAGCCCCAGCATTTT.

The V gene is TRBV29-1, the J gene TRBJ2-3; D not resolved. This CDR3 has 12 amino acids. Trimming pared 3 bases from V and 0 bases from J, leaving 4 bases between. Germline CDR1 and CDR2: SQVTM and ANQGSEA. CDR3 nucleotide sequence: TGCAGCGTTGAGGCCAGCACAGATACGCAGTATTTT. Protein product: CSVEASTDTQYF.

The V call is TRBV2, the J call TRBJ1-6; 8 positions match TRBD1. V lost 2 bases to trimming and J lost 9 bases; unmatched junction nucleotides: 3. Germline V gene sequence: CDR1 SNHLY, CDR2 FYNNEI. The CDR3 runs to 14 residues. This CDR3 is CASSELDRVSPLHF. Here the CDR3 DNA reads TGTGCCAGCAGTGAACTGGACAGGGTTTCACCCCTCCACTTT.

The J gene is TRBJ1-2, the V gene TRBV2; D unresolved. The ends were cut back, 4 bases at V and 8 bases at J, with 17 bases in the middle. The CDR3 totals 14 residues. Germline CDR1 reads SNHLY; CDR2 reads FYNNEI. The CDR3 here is CASSVGGLGGGYTF. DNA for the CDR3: TGTGCCAGCAGTGTCGGAGGCCTGGGCGGGGGCTACACCTTC.

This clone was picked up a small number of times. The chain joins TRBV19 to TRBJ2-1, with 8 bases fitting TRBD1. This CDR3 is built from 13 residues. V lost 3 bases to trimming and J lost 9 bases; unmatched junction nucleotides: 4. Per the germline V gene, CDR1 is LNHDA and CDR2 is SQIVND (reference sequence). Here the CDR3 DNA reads TGTGCCAGTAGTATCGACAGGGGTGGTGAGCAGTTCTTC. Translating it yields CASSIDRGGEQFF.

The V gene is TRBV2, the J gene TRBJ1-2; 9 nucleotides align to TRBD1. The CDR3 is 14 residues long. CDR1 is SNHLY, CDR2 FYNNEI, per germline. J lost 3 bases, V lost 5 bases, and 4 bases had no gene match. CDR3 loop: CASSLDRGDYGYTF. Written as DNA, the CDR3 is TGTGCCAGCAGTCTGGACAGGGGAGACTATGGCTACACCTTC.

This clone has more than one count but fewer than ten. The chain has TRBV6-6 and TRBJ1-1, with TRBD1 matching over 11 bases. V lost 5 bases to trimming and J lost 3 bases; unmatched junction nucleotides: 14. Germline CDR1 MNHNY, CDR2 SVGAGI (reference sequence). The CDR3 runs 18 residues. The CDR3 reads CASSPMKDRGLWYTEAFF. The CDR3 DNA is TGTGCCAGCAGTCCCATGAAGGACAGGGGGCTTTGGTACACTGAAGCTTTCTTT.

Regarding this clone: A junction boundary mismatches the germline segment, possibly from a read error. CDR3 coding DNA: TGTGCCAGCAGCTTGGTTACAGCCCAATTAGTCGTTTTT. It is translated as CASSLVTAQLVVF. The V call is TRBV5-6, the J call TRBJ1-4; D uncertain. The CDR3 has 13 amino acids. Germline values: CDR1 SGHDT, CDR2 YYEEEE.